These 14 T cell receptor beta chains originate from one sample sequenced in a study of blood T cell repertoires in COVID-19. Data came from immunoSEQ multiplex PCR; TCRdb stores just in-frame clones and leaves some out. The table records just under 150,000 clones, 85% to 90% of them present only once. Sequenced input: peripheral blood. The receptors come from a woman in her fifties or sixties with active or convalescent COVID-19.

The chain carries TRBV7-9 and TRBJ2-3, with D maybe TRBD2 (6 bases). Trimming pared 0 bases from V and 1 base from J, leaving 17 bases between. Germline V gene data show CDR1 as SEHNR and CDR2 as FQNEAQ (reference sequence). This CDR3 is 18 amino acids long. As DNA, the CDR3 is TGTGCCAGCAGCTTAGCCCACGTGCGGGAAATCGGCACAGATACGCAGTATTTT. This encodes CASSLAHVREIGTDTQYF.

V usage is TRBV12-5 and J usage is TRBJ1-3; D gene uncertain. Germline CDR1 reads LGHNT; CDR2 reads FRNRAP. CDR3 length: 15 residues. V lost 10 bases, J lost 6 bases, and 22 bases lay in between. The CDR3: CATGKAREPENTIYF. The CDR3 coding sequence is TGTGCTACAGGAAAAGCAAGAGAGCCGGAAAACACCATATATTTT.

In DNA, the CDR3 is TGTGCCAGCCAGGGTGGACACTCGAACACTGAAGCTTTCTTT. Translated, it gives CASQGGHSNTEAFF. The rearrangement joins TRBV7-8 to TRBJ1-1; tentative D call: TRBD1 (5 bases). The CDR3 is 14 residues long. The V end lost 8 bases, the J end lost 1 base, and 14 bases lay between the germline ends. The germline V gene encodes CDR1 SGHVS and CDR2 FQNEAQ. The whole variable domain, remainder taken from reference TRBV7-8 and TRBJ1-1, is GAGVSQSPRYKVAKRGQDVALRCDPISGHVSLFWYQQALGQGPEFLTYFQNEAQLDKSGLPSDRFFAERPEGSVSTLKIQRTQQEDSAVYLCASQGGHSNTEAFFGQGTRLTVV.

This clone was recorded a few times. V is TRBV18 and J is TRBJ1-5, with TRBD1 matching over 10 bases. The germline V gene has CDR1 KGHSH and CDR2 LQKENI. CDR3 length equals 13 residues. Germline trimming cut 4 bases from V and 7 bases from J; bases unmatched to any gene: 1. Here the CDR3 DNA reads TGTGCCAGCTCACGGGACAGGGGCCAGCCCCAGCATTTT. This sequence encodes CASSRDRGQPQHF. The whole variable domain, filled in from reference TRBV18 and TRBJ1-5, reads NAGVMQNPRHLVRRRGQEARLRCSPMKGHSHVYWYRQLPEEGLKFMVYLQKENIIDESGMPKERFSAEFPKEGPSILRIQQVVRGDSAAYFCASSRDRGQPQHFGDGTRLSIL.

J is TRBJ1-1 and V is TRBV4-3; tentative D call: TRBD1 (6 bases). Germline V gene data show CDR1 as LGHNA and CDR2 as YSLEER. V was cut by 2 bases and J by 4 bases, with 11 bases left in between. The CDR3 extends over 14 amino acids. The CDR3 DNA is TGCGCCAGCAGCCAAACGGGACACGTCACTGAAGCTTTCTTT. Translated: CASSQTGHVTEAFF.

CDR3 coding DNA: TGCGCCAGCAGCCCGTGGGGGGGAGTCGGGGAGCTGTTTTTT. It codes for CASSPWGGVGELFF. This chain joins TRBV5-1 and TRBJ2-2; 7 positions match TRBD2. Germline V gene data show CDR1 as SGHRS and CDR2 as YFSETQ. V lost 4 bases and J lost 7; bases outside the gene matches: 7. This CDR3 region has 14 residues.

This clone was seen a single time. CDR3 bases: TGTGCCAGCAGCTTTCCGACGACAGGGGCCTGGGGACAGCCCCAGCATTTT. This gives the protein CASSFPTTGAWGQPQHF. The chain has TRBV6-2 or TRBV6-3 and TRBJ1-5, with 8 bases identical to TRBD1. Germline CDR1 and CDR2: MNHEY and SVGEGT. The trim removed 6 bases at V and 7 bases at J, leaving 17 bases unmatched. This CDR3 is built from 17 residues.

The CDR3 DNA reads as TGTGCCAGCAGCCACGGGACAGGGGTGGGGTCCTACGAGCAGTACTTC. This codes for CASSHGTGVGSYEQYF. The genes are TRBV5-5 and TRBJ2-7; 10 nucleotides agree with TRBD1. V lost 4 bases and J lost 1; bases outside the gene matches: 8. Germline-derived CDR1 and CDR2 are SGHKS and YYEKEE (reference sequence). This CDR3 region has 16 residues. Variable domain in full (rest from reference TRBV5-5 and TRBJ2-7): DAGVTQSPTHLIKTRGQQVTLRCSPISGHKSVSWYQQVLGQGPQFIFQYYEKEERGRGNFPDRFSARQFPNYSSELNVNALLLGDSALYLCASSHGTGVGSYEQYFGPGTRLTVT.

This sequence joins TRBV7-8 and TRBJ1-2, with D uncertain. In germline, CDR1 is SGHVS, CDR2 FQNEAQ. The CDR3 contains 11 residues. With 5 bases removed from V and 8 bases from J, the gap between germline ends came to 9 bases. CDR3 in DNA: TGTGCCAGCAGCCCACGGTTCGGCTACACCTTC. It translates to CASSPRFGYTF. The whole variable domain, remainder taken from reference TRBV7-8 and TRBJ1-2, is GAGVSQSPRYKVAKRGQDVALRCDPISGHVSLFWYQQALGQGPEFLTYFQNEAQLDKSGLPSDRFFAERPEGSVSTLKIQRTQQEDSAVYLCASSPRFGYTFGSGTRLTVV.

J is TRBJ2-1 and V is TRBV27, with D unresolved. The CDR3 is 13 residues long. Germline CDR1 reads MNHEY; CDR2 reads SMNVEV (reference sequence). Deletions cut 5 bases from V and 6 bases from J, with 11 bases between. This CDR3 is CASSRLPGNEQFF. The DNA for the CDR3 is TGTGCCAGCAGTCGGTTACCAGGCAATGAGCAGTTCTTC.

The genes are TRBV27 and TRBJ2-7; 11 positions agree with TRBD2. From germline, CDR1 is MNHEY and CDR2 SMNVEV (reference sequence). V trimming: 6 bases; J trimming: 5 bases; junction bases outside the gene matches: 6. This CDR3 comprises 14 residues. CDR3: CASRVAGGLDEQYF. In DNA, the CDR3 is TGTGCCAGCAGAGTAGCGGGAGGGCTCGACGAGCAGTACTTC.

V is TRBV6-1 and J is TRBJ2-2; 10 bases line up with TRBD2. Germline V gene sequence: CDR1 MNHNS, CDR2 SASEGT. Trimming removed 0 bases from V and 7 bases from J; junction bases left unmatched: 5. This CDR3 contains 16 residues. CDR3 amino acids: CASSEAGTSAVGELFF. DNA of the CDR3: TGTGCCAGCAGTGAAGCCGGGACTAGCGCAGTCGGGGAGCTGTTTTTT.

CDR3 nucleotides: TGTGCCAGCAGCCAAACTAGCGGGGGGGCCAATGAGCAGTTCTTC. This encodes CASSQTSGGANEQFF. The chain links TRBV7-6 to TRBJ2-1, with 13 bases lining up with TRBD2. CDR1 and CDR2 from the germline V gene are SGHVS and FNYEAQ. Trimming removed 5 bases from V and 6 bases from J; junction bases left unmatched: 4. CDR3 size: 15 residues.

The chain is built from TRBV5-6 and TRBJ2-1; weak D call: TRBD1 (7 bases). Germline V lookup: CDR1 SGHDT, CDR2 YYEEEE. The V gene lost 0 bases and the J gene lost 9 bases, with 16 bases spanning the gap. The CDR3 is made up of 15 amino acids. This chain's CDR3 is CASSLGVQGGPEQFF. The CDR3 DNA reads TGTGCCAGCAGCTTGGGCGTCCAGGGGGGCCCTGAGCAGTTCTTC. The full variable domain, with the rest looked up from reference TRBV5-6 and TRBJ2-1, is DAGVTQSPTHLIKTRGQQVTLRCSPKSGHDTVSWYQQALGQGPQFIFQYYEEEERQRGNFPDRFSGHQFPNYSSELNVNALLLGDSALYLCASSLGVQGGPEQFFGPGTRLTVL.